These 28 T cell receptor beta chains share one sample of origin, sequenced in a study of identical twins. TCRdb re-called the 5' RACE reads with MiXCR, one entry per CDR3 protein. This sample has around 550,000 distinct CDR3 sequences; over 12% occur once, and the top ten carry roughly 0.44%. Another study also made use of these data, one on yellow fever vaccine responses in identical twins.

Sample: CD4+ T cells sorted from blood. Receptors originate from a woman younger than 30 in good health.

This clonotype was counted only a few times. The rearrangement uses TRBV16 and TRBJ2-2; D ambiguous. Between the trimmed V and J ends, which lost 0 bases and 5 bases, there was a span of 7 bases. The V gene's germline CDR1 is KGHSY and CDR2 FQNENV. The CDR3 has 14 amino acids. CDR3 bases: TGTGCCAGCAGCCAATCAGGCGGAACCGGGGAGCTGTTTTTT. Translating gives CASSQSGGTGELFF.

There are many counts of this clonotype. The chain employs TRBV7-8 and TRBJ2-4; TRBD2 matches at 14 bases. The V and J ends lost 4 bases and 0 bases, in that order; junction bases with no gene match: 5. The CDR3 contains 18 residues. Germline loops: CDR1 SGHVS, CDR2 FQNEAQ. The CDR3 spells CASSWGLAGALAKNIQYF. The DNA of the CDR3 is TGTGCCAGCAGCTGGGGACTAGCGGGGGCTCTAGCCAAAAACATTCAGTACTTC.

This clonotype has a handful of counts. This chain connects TRBV12-3 or TRBV12-4 to TRBJ1-1; D is undetermined. The CDR3 runs to 15 residues. V shed 4 bases and J shed 0 bases, with 12 bases lying between them. As DNA, the CDR3 is TGTGCCAGCAGTTCGGTTTTACCCATGAACACTGAAGCTTTCTTT. Translated: CASSSVLPMNTEAFF.

The chain couples TRBV6-5 to TRBJ1-1; no firm D call. V was clipped by 6 bases and J by 10 bases, with 9 bases between them. This CDR3 is built from 10 residues. Germline V lookup: CDR1 MNHEY, CDR2 SVGAGI. CDR3 loop: CASSHRTAFF. In nucleotides, the CDR3 is TGTGCCAGCAGCCACCGGACAGCTTTCTTT.

The rearrangement joins TRBV20-1 to TRBJ1-5; 7 nucleotides agree with TRBD1. Germline assignment: CDR1 DFQATT and CDR2 SNEGSKA (reference sequence). The CDR3 totals 13 residues. V trimming: 3 bases; J trimming: 2 bases; junction bases outside the gene matches: 1. Here the CDR3 reads CSASGQGNQPQHF. CDR3 in DNA: TGCAGTGCTAGTGGACAGGGCAATCAGCCCCAGCATTTT.

This clonotype was seen only a few times. The CDR3, as DNA: TGTGCCAGCAGTTCCTCCAGGGTAGGAACTGAAGCTTTCTTT. Residues: CASSSSRVGTEAFF. J is TRBJ1-1 and V is TRBV6-5, with D tentatively TRBD1 (5 bases). CDR1 and CDR2 (germline): MNHEY, SVGAGI. The CDR3 has 14 amino acids. Trimming shortened V by 4 bases and J by 5 bases, and 14 bases separated the two germline ends.

CDR3 residues: CASSKTGGTYEQYF. As DNA, the CDR3 is TGTGCCAGCAGTAAGACAGGGGGTACCTACGAGCAGTACTTC. The V and J genes are TRBV12-3 or TRBV12-4 and TRBJ2-7, with 9 positions matching TRBD1. J lost 2 bases, V lost 5 bases, and 4 bases had no gene match. The CDR3 contains 14 residues.

The J gene is TRBJ2-2, the V gene TRBV12-3 or TRBV12-4, with D perhaps given as TRBD1 or TRBD2 (5 bases each). This CDR3 is 15 amino acids long. The V end lost 6 bases, the J end lost 0 bases, and 11 bases lay between the germline ends. The CDR3, as DNA: TGTGCCAGCAGGATGGGGGAGCCGAACACCGGGGAGCTGTTTTTT. Its translation is CASRMGEPNTGELFF.

The table lists this clonotype with many counts. This chain's CDR3 is CASRNTESSGANVLTF. The CDR3 DNA sequence: TGTGCCAGCAGGAATACCGAGAGCTCTGGGGCCAACGTCCTGACTTTC. This chain uses TRBV12-3 or TRBV12-4 with TRBJ2-6; no reliable D call. The CDR3 covers 16 residues. Trimming removed 6 bases from V and 0 bases from J, with 12 bases in between.

This clonotype occurred a few times. The chain employs TRBV7-8 and TRBJ2-1, with 8 bases matching TRBD1. Germline trimming cut 5 bases from V and 7 bases from J; bases unmatched to any gene: 13. The CDR3 consists of 16 residues. Germline V gene sequence: CDR1 SGHVS, CDR2 FQNEAQ. CDR3 residues: CASSPRWGQDGNEQFF. The DNA of the CDR3 is TGTGCCAGCAGCCCTCGGTGGGGACAGGATGGGAATGAGCAGTTCTTC.

The chain has TRBV12-3 or TRBV12-4 and TRBJ1-2; 8 bases match TRBD1. V was clipped by 0 bases and J by 7 bases; unmatched bases: 7. The CDR3 spans 15 residues. The CDR3 here is CASSLATRGLGGYTF. CDR3 DNA sequence: TGTGCCAGCAGTTTAGCGACCAGGGGGCTGGGTGGCTACACCTTC.

In this sample, this clonotype turned up a few times. CDR3 amino acids: CASSQGGTGRLFF. CDR3 DNA: TGTGCCAGCAGCCAAGGGGGCACAGGACGGCTGTTTTTT. The V call is TRBV3-1, the J call TRBJ1-4; a weak D match, TRBD1 (5 bases). The CDR3 extends over 13 amino acids. The V end was cut by 1 base, the J end by 14 bases, with 14 bases between. Germline values: CDR1 LGHDT, CDR2 YNNKEL (reference sequence).

This clonotype was picked up a small number of times. J is TRBJ1-4 and V is TRBV20-1, with D hard to call. The CDR3 covers 13 residues. Deletions cut 3 bases from V and 7 bases from J, with 12 bases between. CDR1 and CDR2 (germline): DFQATT, SNEGSKA (reference sequence). The CDR3 nucleotides read TGCAGTGCTAGCGGGTCAGCGGGTGAAAAACTGTTTTTT. Its protein is CSASGSAGEKLFF.

The chain carries TRBV13 and TRBJ2-2; 8 nucleotides line up with TRBD2. The germline gives CDR1 PRHDT, CDR2 FYEKMQ (reference sequence). With V trimmed by 3 bases and J by 5 bases, 11 bases remained unmatched. The CDR3 runs 17 residues. Here the CDR3 reads CASSFSRQIAGTGELFF. CDR3 in DNA: TGTGCCAGCAGCTTCTCGCGGCAAATAGCGGGAACCGGGGAGCTGTTTTTT.

V usage is TRBV6-1 and J usage is TRBJ2-1; unclear D gene. Germline values: CDR1 MNHNS, CDR2 SASEGT. The CDR3 extends over 12 amino acids. V was cut by 7 bases and J by 5 bases, with 9 bases left in between. CDR3 nucleotide sequence: TGTGCCAGCACCATCTTTAACAATGAGCAGTTCTTC. Amino acid sequence: CASTIFNNEQFF.

The chain has TRBV5-1 and TRBJ2-1, with TRBD2 matching 9 bases. There are 18 residues in the CDR3. Germline CDR1 SGHRS, CDR2 YFSETQ. The junction had 9 bases not matched to a gene; V was cut back by 0 bases and J by 2 bases. The CDR3 loop reads CASSLARGTSLPYNEQFF. In DNA form, the CDR3 reads TGCGCCAGCAGCTTGGCACGCGGGACTAGCCTTCCCTACAATGAGCAGTTCTTC.

The genes are TRBV5-1 and TRBJ2-6; 10 positions match TRBD1. The CDR3 has 22 residues. Trimming cost V 4 bases and J 0 bases; bases outside gene matches: 19. Per the germline V gene, CDR1 is SGHRS and CDR2 is YFSETQ. CDR3 sequence: CASSHARGQGTKWASGANVLTF. Here the CDR3 DNA reads TGCGCCAGCAGCCACGCTCGGGGACAGGGGACAAAGTGGGCCTCTGGGGCCAACGTCCTGACTTTC.

This chain uses TRBV5-5 with TRBJ2-7; the D gene is possibly TRBD1 (6 bases). The CDR3 has 13 amino acids. Trimming removed 4 bases at V and 4 bases at J, with 12 bases between. Germline V lookup: CDR1 SGHKS, CDR2 YYEKEE (reference sequence). CDR3 region: CASSQGPWYEQYV. The CDR3 bases are TGTGCCAGCAGCCAGGGGCCCTGGTACGAGCAGTACGTC.

The rearrangement uses TRBV27 and TRBJ1-2; tentative D call: TRBD1 (6 bases). V lost 5 bases and J lost 6, with 22 bases in between. The CDR3 covers 16 residues. Germline lookup yields CDR1 MNHEY and CDR2 SMNVEV (reference sequence). CDR3 region: CASSLSQGRGRNGYTF. CDR3 DNA sequence: TGTGCCAGCAGTCTTAGTCAGGGCAGGGGTAGGAATGGCTACACCTTC.

The chain has TRBV6-1 and TRBJ2-6; 8 bases line up with TRBD1. The CDR3 loop spans 15 amino acids. Germline V gene data show CDR1 as MNHNS and CDR2 as SASEGT. V lost 6 bases, J lost 3 bases, and 4 bases stayed unmatched. CDR3: CASRRQGSGANVLTF. In DNA form, the CDR3 reads TGTGCCAGCAGAAGACAGGGGAGTGGGGCCAACGTCCTGACTTTC.

CDR3 coding DNA: TGCAGCGTACCCCCCGGGACTAGCGGGAGACTTTCCTACAATGAGCAGTTCTTC. Its translation is CSVPPGTSGRLSYNEQFF. V is TRBV29-1 and J is TRBJ2-1; TRBD2 agrees at 14 bases. Germline V gene data show CDR1 as SQVTM and CDR2 as ANQGSEA. The CDR3 length is 18 residues. With V trimmed by 6 bases and J by 1 base, 11 bases remained unmatched.

V and J are TRBV6-1 and TRBJ2-7; 7 bases are shared with TRBD2. The J segment lost 9 bases and the V segment lost 11 bases, leaving 16 bases of the junction unmatched. Looked up from germline, CDR1 is MNHNS and CDR2 is SASEGT. The CDR3 totals 13 residues. The CDR3, as DNA: TGTGCCGCCGGCGGGAGCCGCGGGGAGGGGCAGTACTTC. Encoded protein: CAAGGSRGEGQYF.

This clonotype was detected a few times. The chain is built from TRBV7-9 and TRBJ2-7; D tentatively reads TRBD1 or TRBD2 (5 bases each). The CDR3 spans 14 residues. Germline CDR1 and CDR2: SEHNR and FQNEAQ (reference sequence). V was shortened by 1 base and J by 6 bases, with 13 bases between the two germline ends. The CDR3, as DNA: TGTGCCAGCAGCTTAGACGTGGGACGGGGCGAGCAGTACTTC. Translation gives CASSLDVGRGEQYF.

The chain combines TRBV19 with TRBJ2-6; D remains unclear. Trimming left V 0 bases short and J 2 bases short, with 11 bases between. Per the germline V gene, CDR1 is LNHDA and CDR2 is SQIVND (reference sequence). The CDR3 runs to 17 residues. CDR3 coding DNA: TGTGCCAGTAGTATAGATCTATTGCAGGCTGGGGCCAACGTCCTGACTTTC. Translating gives CASSIDLLQAGANVLTF. The full variable domain, with the rest looked up from reference TRBV19 and TRBJ2-6, is DGGITQSPKYLFRKEGQNVTLSCEQNLNHDAMYWYRQDPGQGLRLIYYSQIVNDFQKGDIAEGYSVSREKKESFPLTVTSAQKNPTAFYLCASSIDLLQAGANVLTFGAGSRLTVL.

The chain couples TRBV5-1 to TRBJ2-1; 9 positions match TRBD1. V was pared by 0 bases and J by 8 bases, with 12 bases of the junction left unmatched. This CDR3 spans 17 amino acids. Germline V gene data show CDR1 as SGHRS and CDR2 as YFSETQ. CDR3 DNA: TGCGCCAGCAGCTTGGGGCCCACAGGGGGCGCCTCGGATGAGCAGTTCTTC. Encoded protein: CASSLGPTGGASDEQFF. Together with reference TRBV5-1 and TRBJ2-1, the CDR3 gives the full variable domain: KAGVTQTPRYLIKTRGQQVTLSCSPISGHRSVSWYQQTPGQGLQFLFEYFSETQRNKGNFPGRFSGRQFSNSRSEMNVSTLELGDSALYLCASSLGPTGGASDEQFFGPGTRLTVL.

There are a few counts of this clonotype. V usage is TRBV4-1 and J usage is TRBJ2-5, with D possibly matching TRBD2 (6 bases). Germline loops: CDR1 MGHRA, CDR2 YSYEKL. With 0 bases removed from V and 5 bases from J, the gap between germline ends came to 13 bases. This CDR3 spans 15 amino acids. In nucleotides, the CDR3 is TGCGCCAGCAGCCAAGATTATCGGCTAGCGGAGACCCAGTACTTC. Encoded protein: CASSQDYRLAETQYF.

This chain joins TRBV28 and TRBJ2-3, with 7 bases fitting TRBD1. Germline CDR1 and CDR2: MDHEN and SYDVKM. The CDR3 consists of 15 residues. The V segment lost 1 base and the J segment 5 bases; nucleotides outside the gene matches: 6. The CDR3 sequence is CASSLFGTDEDTQYF. The CDR3 DNA reads as TGTGCCAGCAGTTTATTTGGGACAGACGAAGATACGCAGTATTTT.

This clonotype was counted only a few times. CDR3: CASSIFGVGNSPLHF. CDR3 nucleotides: TGTGCCAGTAGTATCTTCGGGGTTGGGAATTCACCCCTCCACTTT. This sequence joins TRBV19 and TRBJ1-6; no clear D gene. Germline V gene sequence: CDR1 LNHDA, CDR2 SQIVND (reference sequence). The CDR3 is 15 amino acids. V gave up 3 bases and J gave up 7 bases, with 13 bases separating them.